Below, 11 T cell receptor beta chains from the same sample are listed, as sequenced in a study of T cells in Graves' hyperthyroidism and ophthalmopathy (dated by TCRdb to the late 2010s). Libraries were made using multiplex PCR. For sequencing, an Illumina HiSeq 2000 was employed. The TCR beta CDR3 regions were amplified from RNA transcripts. The TCR CDR3 was subjected to a first round of RT-PCR using the HTBI primer set and the Qiagen OneStep RT-PCR kit. TCRdb reworked the public reads: Q25 trimming with fastp, MiXCR clone assembly, productive beta chains retained. Each CDR3 protein appears once, grouped with its most common genes and DNA. The sample profile shows over 200,000 distinct CDR3 sequences; 15% to 20% of them were found once. The top ten clones comprise 44% of the sample. The sample taken for sequencing was blood. The receptors shown here come from a man in his forties with Graves' hyperthyroidism.

The sample holds a few counts of this clonotype. The V gene is TRBV27, the J gene TRBJ1-5; 9 nucleotides align to TRBD1. The CDR3 has 16 residues. With V trimmed by 3 bases and J by 5 bases, 8 bases remained unmatched. The germline gives CDR1 MNHEY, CDR2 SMNVEV (reference sequence). The CDR3 sequence: CASSFFGTGLDQPQHF. CDR3 in DNA: TGTGCCAGCAGTTTCTTCGGGACAGGGCTCGATCAGCCCCAGCATTTT.

The table lists this clonotype with many counts. The rearrangement joins TRBV19 to TRBJ2-2, with 9 nucleotides matching TRBD1. CDR1 and CDR2 (germline): LNHDA, SQIVND (reference sequence). This CDR3 has 18 residues. The ends lost 2 bases at V and 7 bases at J; junction bases unmatched: 14. The CDR3 reads CASSIPLPQGAAHGELFF. The CDR3 DNA is TGTGCCAGTAGTATACCTCTCCCACAGGGGGCGGCACACGGGGAGCTGTTTTTT.

This clonotype was counted at least ten times. This sequence joins TRBV11-2 and TRBJ2-3; 8 bases match TRBD2. The CDR3 loop spans 18 amino acids. Losses at the gene ends were 5 bases for V and 4 bases for J; bases not matched to a gene: 17. Germline CDR1 SGHAT, CDR2 FQNNGV. As DNA, the CDR3 is TGTGCCAGCAGCCCCGCGGGGGGTCGGGCTCGTCGGGCAGATACGCAGTATTTT. Amino acid sequence: CASSPAGGRARRADTQYF.

This clonotype appeared many times. The J gene is TRBJ1-1, the V gene TRBV27, with D maybe TRBD1 (6 bases). Germline V gene lookup returns CDR1 MNHEY and CDR2 SMNVEV (reference sequence). The CDR3 consists of 12 residues. V was trimmed by 6 bases and J by 12 bases, leaving 17 bases between them. The DNA for the CDR3 is TGTGCCAGCAGAACATACAGGGTAGGACCTTTCTTT. Translating gives CASRTYRVGPFF.

This clonotype has more than one count but fewer than ten. The chain is built from TRBV9 and TRBJ2-1, with 11 bases aligning to TRBD2. CDR1 SGDLS and CDR2 YYNGEE come from the germline V gene. The V segment lost 3 bases and the J segment 8 bases; nucleotides outside the gene matches: 13. The CDR3 extends over 17 amino acids. CDR3 amino acids: CASSATERLAGIHEQFF. The CDR3 coding sequence is TGTGCCAGCAGCGCAACCGAGAGACTAGCGGGGATCCATGAGCAGTTCTTC.

The V gene is TRBV7-2, the J gene TRBJ2-3; 8 positions agree with TRBD2. The CDR3 is 17 residues long. The V gene's germline CDR1 is SGHTA and CDR2 FQGNSA. Trimming cost V 2 bases and J 0 bases; bases outside gene matches: 7. The CDR3 loop reads CASSLPDGGGSTDTQYF. The CDR3 nucleotides are TGTGCCAGCAGCTTACCTGATGGCGGGGGGAGCACAGATACGCAGTATTTT. Looking up the rest from reference TRBV7-2 and TRBJ2-3 gives the full variable domain: GAGVSQSPSNKVTEKGKDVELRCDPISGHTALYWYRQSLGQGLEFLIYFQGNSAPDKSGLPSDRFSAERTGGSVSTLTIQRTQQEDSAVYLCASSLPDGGGSTDTQYFGPGTRLTVL.

This clonotype was seen at least ten times. The rearrangement links TRBV20-1 to TRBJ1-1; tentative D call: TRBD1 (6 bases). CDR3 length: 12 residues. V lost 5 bases to trimming and J lost 4 bases, with 11 bases between them. The germline CDR1 and CDR2 sequences are DFQATT and SNEGSKA (reference sequence). Here the CDR3 reads CSALQQGTEAFF. The CDR3 DNA follows: TGCAGTGCTCTTCAACAGGGCACTGAAGCTTTCTTT.

This clonotype came up a few times. The rearrangement joins TRBV6-4 to TRBJ2-5, with D possibly TRBD1 on 6 matching bases. Trimming cost V 5 bases and J 0 bases, with 10 bases left between them. The CDR3 runs 14 residues. Germline lookup yields CDR1 MRHNA and CDR2 SNTAGT. The CDR3: CASSLDSHQETQYF. CDR3 nucleotide sequence: TGTGCCAGCAGTTTGGACAGCCACCAAGAGACCCAGTACTTC.

This clonotype was seen at least ten times. The V call is TRBV7-2, the J call TRBJ1-2; no clear D gene. Trimming took 0 bases from V and 7 from J, leaving 9 bases between them. The CDR3 is 13 residues long. Germline values: CDR1 SGHTA, CDR2 FQGNSA. This chain's CDR3 is CASSLALGGGYTF. The CDR3 DNA reads TGTGCCAGCAGCTTAGCCCTGGGCGGTGGCTACACCTTC. The entire variable domain, with the rest obtained from reference TRBV7-2 and TRBJ1-2, is as follows: GAGVSQSPSNKVTEKGKDVELRCDPISGHTALYWYRQSLGQGLEFLIYFQGNSAPDKSGLPSDRFSAERTGGSVSTLTIQRTQQEDSAVYLCASSLALGGGYTFGSGTRLTVV.

This clonotype was detected a few times. A much larger clone sits a single nucleotide away, making a read error possible. V gene TRBV2 combines with J gene TRBJ1-2; possibly TRBD1 for D (6 bases). V was pared by 6 bases and J by 8 bases, with 13 bases between. CDR1 and CDR2 from the germline V gene are SNHLY and FYNNEI. The CDR3 loop spans 12 amino acids. This CDR3 reads CASRDSPDGYTF. The CDR3 DNA is TGTGCCAGCAGGGACAGTCCAGACGGCTACACCTTC. The variable domain in full, completed from reference TRBV2 and TRBJ1-2, reads EPEVTQTPSHQVTQMGQEVILRCVPISNHLYFYWYRQILGQKVEFLVSFYNNEISEKSEIFDDQFSVERPDGSNFTLKIRSTKLEDSAMYFCASRDSPDGYTFGSGTRLTVV.

This clonotype has ten or more counts. The rearrangement links TRBV30 to TRBJ2-5; D might be TRBD2 (5 bases). Looked up from germline, CDR1 is GTSNPN and CDR2 is SVGIG (reference sequence). With 5 bases removed from V and 7 bases from J, the gap between germline ends came to 11 bases. This CDR3 has 11 amino acids. The CDR3 coding sequence is TGTGCCTGGGGGAGTGTTGGGACCCAGTACTTC. This translates into CAWGSVGTQYF.